Sequencing of this T cell receptor beta chain was carried out in a study of cytomegalovirus exposure and HLA in healthy donors. The wider study: Earlier, 150 million to 200 million T cells were analyzed, and about 120 million unique TCR beta sequences were found among them. Study results and limitations: Differences between HLA loci emerged in a later analysis of TCR association rates, with DRB1 most and HLA-C fewest. Later analysis suggested most CMV-associated TCR beta chains were HLA-restricted. A later analysis linked a missense variant in DCLRE1C to the trimming of TCR beta V and J genes.

With regard to this clone: The antigen is not known.

The CDR3 spans 14 residues. Germline lookup yields CDR1 GTSNPN and CDR2 SVGIG (reference sequence). Trimming removed 1 base at V and 2 bases at J, with 9 bases between. Primers for the PCR totalled 60 Vbeta and 13 Jbeta. This table comes from immunoSEQ multiplex PCR, and its TCRdb copy is limited to in-frame clones, with some not included. This repertoire shows about 130,000 clones, approximately 80% found once; its top ten account for 1.5% to 2.5%. The sample comprised PBMCs. The chain recombines TRBV30 with TRBJ1-3, with D uncertain. The clonotype comes from a man aged 18 to 35 in good health and CMV-seronegative. CDR3 DNA: TGTGCCTGGAGTGCGAGGAGGGCTGGAAACACCATATATTTT. Its translation is CAWSARRAGNTIYF.